The 19 T cell receptor beta chains presented below share a single source sample, sequenced in a study of blood T cell repertoires in COVID-19. Method: immunoSEQ multiplex PCR; TCRdb's copy keeps in-frame clones and lacks some. Found here are roughly 200,000 clones, less than 80% of them singletons; the top ten hold roughly 14%. The sample taken for sequencing was peripheral blood. The receptors derive from a man in his fifties who had recovered from COVID-19.

This rearrangement joins TRBV10-3 to TRBJ2-3; 7 bases align to TRBD1. Germline assignment: CDR1 ENHRY and CDR2 SYGVKD. Trimming took 7 bases from V and 1 from J; bases not matched to a gene: 8. This CDR3 has 15 residues. The CDR3 spells CAIKVGQAGTDTQYF. In nucleotides, the CDR3 is TGTGCCATCAAGGTTGGACAGGCCGGCACAGATACGCAGTATTTT.

This chain connects TRBV7-6 to TRBJ2-3; unclear D gene. Germline V gene lookup returns CDR1 SGHVS and CDR2 FNYEAQ. The CDR3 extends over 13 amino acids. The V and J ends lost 0 bases and 9 bases respectively, with 10 bases between them. CDR3 DNA: TGTGCCAGCAGCTTAGCGCAGTTGAACACGCAGTATTTT. Amino acids: CASSLAQLNTQYF.

This chain connects TRBV30 to TRBJ2-1, with TRBD2 matching over 7 bases. The length of the CDR3 is 15 residues. J was trimmed by 2 bases and V by 1 base; bases with no gene match: 5. CDR1 is GTSNPN, CDR2 SVGIG, per germline (reference sequence). CDR3 protein: CAWSAWSGTYNEQFF. As DNA, the CDR3 is TGTGCCTGGAGTGCTTGGAGCGGGACCTACAATGAGCAGTTCTTC.

The V and J genes are TRBV13 and TRBJ2-7, with D maybe TRBD2 (6 bases). Germline CDR1 PRHDT, CDR2 FYEKMQ (reference sequence). V shed 5 bases and J shed 4 bases, with 9 bases lying between them. CDR3 length: 12 amino acids. CDR3 region: CASSDSGYEQYF. In DNA form, the CDR3 reads TGTGCCAGCAGCGACAGCGGGTACGAGCAGTACTTC.

The chain carries TRBV5-4 and TRBJ2-1; 15 bases map to TRBD2. The V gene's germline CDR1 is SGHNT and CDR2 YYREEE (reference sequence). The V gene end was trimmed by 4 bases and the J gene end by 8 bases; junction bases not matched to a gene: 4. The CDR3 extends over 15 amino acids. In nucleotides, the CDR3 is TGTGCCAGCAGCCAGGGACTAGCGGGAGGCTATGAGCAGTTCTTC. This gives the protein CASSQGLAGGYEQFF.

This chain links TRBV5-4 with TRBJ2-7; possible D gene TRBD1, 6 bases. Trimming pared 4 bases from V and 2 bases from J, leaving 13 bases between. The CDR3 runs to 14 residues. CDR1 is SGHNT, CDR2 YYREEE, per germline (reference sequence). CDR3 sequence (DNA): TGTGCCAGCAGCCCACCCCAGGGGCCCTACGAGCAGTACTTC. It yields the protein CASSPPQGPYEQYF. Full variable domain (outside the CDR3, taken from reference TRBV5-4 and TRBJ2-7): ETGVTQSPTHLIKTRGQQVTLRCSSQSGHNTVSWYQQALGQGPQFIFQYYREEENGRGNFPPRFSGLQFPNYSSELNVNALELDDSALYLCASSPPQGPYEQYFGPGTRLTVT.

V gene TRBV15 combines with J gene TRBJ1-5, with 8 bases aligning to TRBD1. The V segment lost 0 bases and the J segment 4 bases; nucleotides outside the gene matches: 5. Looked up from germline, CDR1 is LNHNV and CDR2 is YYDKDF (reference sequence). The CDR3 is 16 amino acids. The CDR3 spells CATSRDFGDRNQPQHF. The CDR3, as DNA: TGTGCCACCAGCAGAGATTTTGGGGACAGGAATCAGCCCCAGCATTTT.

This clone was recorded at least ten times. This chain joins TRBV4-1 and TRBJ1-2; 7 bases line up with TRBD1. CDR3 length: 16 residues. Per the germline V gene, CDR1 is MGHRA and CDR2 is YSYEKL. The junction had 16 bases not matched to a gene; V was cut back by 4 bases and J by 8 bases. In DNA form, the CDR3 reads TGCGCCAGCAGCCTCTCAACCACCGGGACAGTCTACGGCTACACCTTC. Protein: CASSLSTTGTVYGYTF.

Note on this clone: Other DNA sequences within the sample encode an identical CDR3. The chain couples TRBV2 to TRBJ1-1; weak D call: TRBD1 (6 bases). Trimming left V 4 bases short and J 0 bases short, with 9 bases between. The CDR3 is 14 residues long. The germline V gene has CDR1 SNHLY and CDR2 FYNNEI. CDR3 amino acids: CASSVTGMNTEAFF. The CDR3 nucleotides read TGTGCCAGCAGTGTAACAGGGATGAACACTGAAGCTTTCTTT.

This clone was seen only once. The V and J genes are TRBV7-2 and TRBJ2-1; the D is unclear. V lost 2 bases, J lost 7 bases, and 9 bases lay in between. Germline V gives CDR1 SGHTA, CDR2 FQGNSA. The CDR3 length is 13 residues. CDR3 nucleotides: TGTGCCAGCAGCTTAACATTGGTGAATGAGCAGTTCTTC. Translation: CASSLTLVNEQFF.

The CDR3 region has the DNA TGTGCCAGCAGTGGGGGGTTCCCCAGCGAGCAGTACTTC. This translates into CASSGGFPSEQYF. The rearrangement links TRBV6-2 or TRBV6-3 to TRBJ2-7; D possibly corresponds to TRBD2 (6 bases). This CDR3 contains 13 residues. In germline, CDR1 is MNHEY, CDR2 SVGEGT. The germline V and J ends were trimmed by 5 bases and 6 bases, with 14 bases remaining between them.

The chain recombines TRBV7-2 with TRBJ1-1, with D perhaps TRBD1 (6 bases). This CDR3 is built from 15 residues. CDR1 is SGHTA, CDR2 FQGNSA, per germline. V lost 5 bases and J lost 10, with 23 bases in between. The CDR3 bases are TGTGCCAGCAGCAAAACCCCCCCAGGGGCCTTGGGAGCTTTCTTT. Amino acids: CASSKTPPGALGAFF. Filled out from reference TRBV7-2 and TRBJ1-1, the complete variable domain reads GAGVSQSPSNKVTEKGKDVELRCDPISGHTALYWYRQSLGQGLEFLIYFQGNSAPDKSGLPSDRFSAERTGGSVSTLTIQRTQQEDSAVYLCASSKTPPGALGAFFGQGTRLTVV.

This clone was counted a few times. The chain joins TRBV6-6 to TRBJ1-2, with a weak D call TRBD1 (5 bases). This CDR3 is built from 12 residues. From germline, CDR1 is MNHNY and CDR2 SVGAGI (reference sequence). V was trimmed by 4 bases and J by 6 bases, leaving 9 bases between them. The chain's CDR3 is CASSWTMNGYTF. CDR3 coding DNA: TGTGCCAGCAGTTGGACAATGAATGGCTACACCTTC.

This clone came up once. The CDR3 nucleotides are TGTGCCAGCAGCCAAGCATCCTACAATGAGCAGTTCTTC. This gives the protein CASSQASYNEQFF. The rearrangement uses TRBV3-1 (or the pseudogene TRBV3-2) and TRBJ2-1; no clear D gene. Germline CDR1 reads LGHDT; CDR2 reads YNNKEL (reference sequence). The CDR3 runs 13 residues. V lost 1 base and J lost 1, with 2 bases in between.

The rearrangement uses TRBV24-1 and TRBJ1-5; D call uncertain. The V gene lost 9 bases and the J gene lost 1 base, with 18 bases spanning the gap. The CDR3 is 16 residues long. Germline V gene sequence: CDR1 KGHDR, CDR2 SFDVKD. The CDR3 here is CATETPCWQSNQPQHF. CDR3 bases: TGTGCCACCGAGACACCTTGCTGGCAGAGCAATCAGCCCCAGCATTTT.

CDR3: CASSPSGAKQYF. The CDR3 coding sequence is TGTGCCAGCAGCCCCTCAGGGGCAAAGCAGTACTTC. The rearrangement joins TRBV11-2 to TRBJ2-7, with D tentatively TRBD1 (6 bases). With 5 bases removed from V and 8 bases from J, the gap between germline ends came to 13 bases. CDR1 is SGHAT and CDR2 is FQNNGV in the germline V gene. This CDR3 has 12 amino acids.

The chain links TRBV11-2 to TRBJ2-7; TRBD1 matches at 9 bases. This CDR3 is 15 amino acids long. Germline CDR1 reads SGHAT; CDR2 reads FQNNGV. The junction had 7 bases not matched to a gene; V was cut back by 4 bases and J by 3 bases. The CDR3 spells CASSSLGQGSYEQYF. As DNA, the CDR3 is TGTGCCAGCAGCTCGCTAGGACAGGGGAGCTACGAGCAGTACTTC.

The chain has TRBV4-1 and TRBJ2-2; 16 bases align to TRBD2. CDR1 and CDR2 (germline): MGHRA, YSYEKL. The CDR3 is 19 amino acids. V was clipped by 2 bases and J by 5 bases; unmatched bases: 8. The CDR3 here is CASSQWGTSGRAWTGELFF. The CDR3 bases are TGCGCCAGCAGCCAATGGGGGACTAGCGGGAGGGCCTGGACCGGGGAGCTGTTTTTT.

The V call is TRBV12-3 or TRBV12-4, the J call TRBJ2-5, with D unresolved. This CDR3 is built from 13 residues. Trimming pared 2 bases from V and 2 bases from J, leaving 6 bases between. The CDR3 here is CASSLSSQETQYF. The CDR3 DNA is TGTGCCAGCAGTTTATCTTCTCAAGAGACCCAGTACTTC.